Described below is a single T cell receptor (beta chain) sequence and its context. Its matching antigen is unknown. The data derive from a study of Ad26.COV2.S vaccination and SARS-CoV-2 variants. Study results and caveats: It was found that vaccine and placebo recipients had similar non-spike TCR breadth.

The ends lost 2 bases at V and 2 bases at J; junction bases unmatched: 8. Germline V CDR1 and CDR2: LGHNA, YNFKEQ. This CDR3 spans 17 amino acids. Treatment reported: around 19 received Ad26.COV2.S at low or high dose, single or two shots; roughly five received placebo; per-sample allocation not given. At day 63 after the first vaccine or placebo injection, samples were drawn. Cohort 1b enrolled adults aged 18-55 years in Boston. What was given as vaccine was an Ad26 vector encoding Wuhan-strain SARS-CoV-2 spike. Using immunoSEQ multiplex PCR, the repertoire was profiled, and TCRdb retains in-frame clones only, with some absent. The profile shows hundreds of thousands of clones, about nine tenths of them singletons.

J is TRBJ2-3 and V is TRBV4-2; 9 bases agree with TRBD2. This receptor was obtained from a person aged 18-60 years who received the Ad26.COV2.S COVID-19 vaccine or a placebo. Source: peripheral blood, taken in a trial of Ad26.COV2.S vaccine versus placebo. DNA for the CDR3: TGTGCCAGCAGCCAAACGGGCGGGGGGGCCCTCACAGATACGCAGTATTTT. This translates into CASSQTGGGALTDTQYF.